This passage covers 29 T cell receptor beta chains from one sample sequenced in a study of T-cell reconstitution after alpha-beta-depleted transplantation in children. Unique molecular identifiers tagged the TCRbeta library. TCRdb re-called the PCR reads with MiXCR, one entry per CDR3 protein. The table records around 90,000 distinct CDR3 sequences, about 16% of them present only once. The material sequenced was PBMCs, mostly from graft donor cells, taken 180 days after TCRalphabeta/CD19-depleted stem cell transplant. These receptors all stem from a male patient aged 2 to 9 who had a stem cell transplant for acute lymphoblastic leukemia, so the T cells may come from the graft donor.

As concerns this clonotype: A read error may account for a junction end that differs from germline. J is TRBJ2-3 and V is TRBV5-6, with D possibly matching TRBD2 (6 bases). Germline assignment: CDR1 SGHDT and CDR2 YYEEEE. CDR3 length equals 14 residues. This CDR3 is CASSHGSPQPSRDF. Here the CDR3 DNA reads TGTGCCAGCAGCCACGGGAGCCCTCAGCCCAGCAGGGATTTT.

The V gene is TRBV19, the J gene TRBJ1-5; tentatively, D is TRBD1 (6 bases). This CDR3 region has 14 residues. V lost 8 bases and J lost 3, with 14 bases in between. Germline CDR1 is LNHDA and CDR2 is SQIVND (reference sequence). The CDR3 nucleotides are TGTGCCAGTGGAAGAACAGGGTACAATCAGCCCCAGCATTTT. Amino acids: CASGRTGYNQPQHF.

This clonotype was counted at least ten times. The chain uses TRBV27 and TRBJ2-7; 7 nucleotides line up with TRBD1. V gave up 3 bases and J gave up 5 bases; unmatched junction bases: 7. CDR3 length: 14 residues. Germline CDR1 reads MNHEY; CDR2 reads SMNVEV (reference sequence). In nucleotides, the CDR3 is TGTGCCAGCAGTTTCGCCCCCGGGACAGACGAGCAGTACTTC. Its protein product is CASSFAPGTDEQYF.

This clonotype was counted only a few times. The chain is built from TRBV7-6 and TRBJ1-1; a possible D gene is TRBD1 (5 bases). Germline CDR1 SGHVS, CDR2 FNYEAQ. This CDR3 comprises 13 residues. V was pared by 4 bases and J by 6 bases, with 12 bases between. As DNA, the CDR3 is TGTGCCAGCAGCTCTTGGGACGGATCTGAAGCTTTCTTT. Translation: CASSSWDGSEAFF.

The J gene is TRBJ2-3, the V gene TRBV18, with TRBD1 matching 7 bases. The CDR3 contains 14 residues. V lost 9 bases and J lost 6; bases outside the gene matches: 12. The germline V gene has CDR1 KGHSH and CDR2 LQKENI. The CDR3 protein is CASRDRVPSDTQYF. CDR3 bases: TGTGCCAGTCGCGACAGGGTACCCTCGGATACGCAGTATTTT.

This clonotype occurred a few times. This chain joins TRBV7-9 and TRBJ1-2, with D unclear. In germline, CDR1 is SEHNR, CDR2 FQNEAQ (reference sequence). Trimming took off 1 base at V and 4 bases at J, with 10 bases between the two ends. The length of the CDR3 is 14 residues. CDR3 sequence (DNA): TGTGCCAGCAGCTTAGGGCCTTTTTCCTATGGCTACACCTTC. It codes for CASSLGPFSYGYTF.

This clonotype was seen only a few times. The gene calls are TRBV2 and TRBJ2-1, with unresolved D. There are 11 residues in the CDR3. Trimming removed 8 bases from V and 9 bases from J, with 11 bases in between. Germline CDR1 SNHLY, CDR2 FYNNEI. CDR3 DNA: TGTGCCAGCCCTACGAGGACTGAGCAGTTCTTC. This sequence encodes CASPTRTEQFF.

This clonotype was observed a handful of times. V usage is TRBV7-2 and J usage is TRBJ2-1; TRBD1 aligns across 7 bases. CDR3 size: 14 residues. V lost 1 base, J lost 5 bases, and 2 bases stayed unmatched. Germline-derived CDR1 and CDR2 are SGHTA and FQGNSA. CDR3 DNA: TGTGCCAGCAGCTTAGGGGACAGACACAATGAGCAGTTCTTC. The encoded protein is CASSLGDRHNEQFF.

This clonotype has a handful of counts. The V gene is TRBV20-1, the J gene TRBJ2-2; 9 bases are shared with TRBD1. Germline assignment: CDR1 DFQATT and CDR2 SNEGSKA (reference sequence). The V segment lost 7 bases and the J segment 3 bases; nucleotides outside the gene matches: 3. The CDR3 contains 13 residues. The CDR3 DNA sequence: TGCAGTGTGAGGACAGGGGACACCGGGGAGCTGTTTTTT. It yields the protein CSVRTGDTGELFF.

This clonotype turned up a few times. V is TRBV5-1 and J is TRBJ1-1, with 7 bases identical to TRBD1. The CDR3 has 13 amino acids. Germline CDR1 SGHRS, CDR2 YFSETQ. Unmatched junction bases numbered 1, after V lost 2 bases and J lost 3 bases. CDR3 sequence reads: CASSFTGDTEAFF. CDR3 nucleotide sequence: TGCGCCAGCAGCTTTACAGGGGACACTGAAGCTTTCTTT.

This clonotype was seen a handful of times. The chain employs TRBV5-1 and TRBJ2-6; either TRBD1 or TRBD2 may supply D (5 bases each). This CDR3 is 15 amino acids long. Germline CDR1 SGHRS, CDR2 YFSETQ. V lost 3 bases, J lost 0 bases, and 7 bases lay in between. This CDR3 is CASSWDLSGANVLTF. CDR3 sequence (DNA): TGCGCCAGCAGCTGGGACCTCTCTGGGGCCAACGTCCTGACTTTC. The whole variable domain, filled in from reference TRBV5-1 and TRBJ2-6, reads KAGVTQTPRYLIKTRGQQVTLSCSPISGHRSVSWYQQTPGQGLQFLFEYFSETQRNKGNFPGRFSGRQFSNSRSEMNVSTLELGDSALYLCASSWDLSGANVLTFGAGSRLTVL.

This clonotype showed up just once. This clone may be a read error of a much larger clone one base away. The CDR3 sequence is CAIGEGGTSSTDTQYF. CDR3 sequence (DNA): TGTGCCATCGGTGAGGGAGGGACCTCTAGCACAGATACGCAGTATTTT. The chain couples TRBV10-3 to TRBJ2-3; 7 bases match TRBD2. Germline values: CDR1 ENHRY, CDR2 SYGVKD. This CDR3 contains 16 residues.

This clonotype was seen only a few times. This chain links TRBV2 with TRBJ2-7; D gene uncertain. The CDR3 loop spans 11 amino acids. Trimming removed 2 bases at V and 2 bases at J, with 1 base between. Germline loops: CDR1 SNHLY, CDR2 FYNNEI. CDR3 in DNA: TGTGCCAGCAGTGAACCCTACGAGCAGTACTTC. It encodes CASSEPYEQYF.

CDR3 sequence: CSAPSAGKRDTQYF. CDR3 DNA sequence: TGCAGTGCTCCATCGGCGGGTAAAAGGGATACGCAGTATTTT. The rearrangement uses TRBV20-1 and TRBJ2-3; possible D gene TRBD2, 5 bases. The V and J ends lost 5 bases and 6 bases respectively, with 18 bases between them. Germline V gene data show CDR1 as DFQATT and CDR2 as SNEGSKA (reference sequence). The CDR3 runs 14 residues.

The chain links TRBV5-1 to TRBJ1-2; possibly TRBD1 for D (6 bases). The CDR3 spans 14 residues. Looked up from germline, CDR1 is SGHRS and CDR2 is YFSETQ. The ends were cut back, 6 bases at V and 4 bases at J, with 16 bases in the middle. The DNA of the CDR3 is TGCGCCAGCACCCCCCAGGGGAATGCCTATGGCTACACCTTC. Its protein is CASTPQGNAYGYTF. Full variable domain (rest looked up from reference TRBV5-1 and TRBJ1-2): KAGVTQTPRYLIKTRGQQVTLSCSPISGHRSVSWYQQTPGQGLQFLFEYFSETQRNKGNFPGRFSGRQFSNSRSEMNVSTLELGDSALYLCASTPQGNAYGYTFGSGTRLTVV.

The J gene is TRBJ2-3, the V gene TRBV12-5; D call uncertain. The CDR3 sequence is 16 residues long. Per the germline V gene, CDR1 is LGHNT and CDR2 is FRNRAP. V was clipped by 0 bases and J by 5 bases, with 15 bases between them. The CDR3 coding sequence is TGTGCTAGTGGTTTGGTACTTGGGCGCGTGAAAGATACGCAGTATTTT. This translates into CASGLVLGRVKDTQYF.

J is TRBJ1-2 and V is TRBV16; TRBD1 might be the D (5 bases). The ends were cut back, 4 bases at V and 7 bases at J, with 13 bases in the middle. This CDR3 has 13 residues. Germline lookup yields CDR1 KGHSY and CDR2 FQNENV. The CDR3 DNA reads TGTGCCAGCAGCCCACGCGGGGCGAGTGGCTACACCTTC. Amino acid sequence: CASSPRGASGYTF.

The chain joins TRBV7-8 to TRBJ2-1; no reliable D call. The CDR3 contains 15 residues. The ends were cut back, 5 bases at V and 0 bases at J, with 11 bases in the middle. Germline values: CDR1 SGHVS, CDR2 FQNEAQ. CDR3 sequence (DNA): TGTGCCAGCAGCCAAGACTGGAGCTCCTACAATGAGCAGTTCTTC. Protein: CASSQDWSSYNEQFF.

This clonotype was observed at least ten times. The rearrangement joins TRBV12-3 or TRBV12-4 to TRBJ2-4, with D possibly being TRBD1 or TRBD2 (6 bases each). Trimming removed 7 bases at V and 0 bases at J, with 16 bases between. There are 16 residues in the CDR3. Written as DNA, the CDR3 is TGTGCCAGCAAACGTGGCGGGGACATAGCCAAAAACATTCAGTACTTC. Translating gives CASKRGGDIAKNIQYF.

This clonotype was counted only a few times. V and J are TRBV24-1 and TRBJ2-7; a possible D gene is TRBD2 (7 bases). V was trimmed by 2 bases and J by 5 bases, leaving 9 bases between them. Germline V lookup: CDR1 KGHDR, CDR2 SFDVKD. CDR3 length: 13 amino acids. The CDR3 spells CATSDSGGDEQYF. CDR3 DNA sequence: TGTGCCACCAGTGATTCGGGGGGCGACGAGCAGTACTTC.

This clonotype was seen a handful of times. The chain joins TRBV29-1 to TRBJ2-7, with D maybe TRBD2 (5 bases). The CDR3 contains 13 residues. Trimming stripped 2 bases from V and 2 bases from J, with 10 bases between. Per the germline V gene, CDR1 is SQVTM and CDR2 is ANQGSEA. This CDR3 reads CSVEWGDPYEQYF. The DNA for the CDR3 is TGCAGCGTTGAATGGGGAGATCCCTACGAGCAGTACTTC.

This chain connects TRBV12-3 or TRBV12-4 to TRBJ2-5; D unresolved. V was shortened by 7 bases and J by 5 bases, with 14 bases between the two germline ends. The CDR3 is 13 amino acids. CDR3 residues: CASTSFARETQYF. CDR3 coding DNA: TGTGCCAGCACCTCTTTTGCCAGGGAGACCCAGTACTTC.

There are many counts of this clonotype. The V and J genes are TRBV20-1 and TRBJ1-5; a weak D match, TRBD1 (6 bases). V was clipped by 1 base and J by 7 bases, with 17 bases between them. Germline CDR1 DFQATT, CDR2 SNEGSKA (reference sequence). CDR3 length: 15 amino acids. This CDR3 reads CSARGDTGSGQPQHF. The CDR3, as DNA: TGCAGTGCTAGAGGGGACACAGGGTCTGGGCAGCCCCAGCATTTT.

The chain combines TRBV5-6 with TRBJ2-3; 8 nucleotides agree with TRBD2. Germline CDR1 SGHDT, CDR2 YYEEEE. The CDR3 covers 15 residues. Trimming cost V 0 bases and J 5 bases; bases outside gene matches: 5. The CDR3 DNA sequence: TGTGCCAGCAGCTTGGTAGCGGGGTTAAAAGATACGCAGTATTTT. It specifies CASSLVAGLKDTQYF.

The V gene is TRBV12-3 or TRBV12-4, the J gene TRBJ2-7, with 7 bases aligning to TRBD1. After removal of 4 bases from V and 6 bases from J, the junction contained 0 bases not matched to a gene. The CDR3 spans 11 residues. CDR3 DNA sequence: TGTGCCAGCAGTTCAGGGGGCGAGCAGTACTTC. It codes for CASSSGGEQYF.

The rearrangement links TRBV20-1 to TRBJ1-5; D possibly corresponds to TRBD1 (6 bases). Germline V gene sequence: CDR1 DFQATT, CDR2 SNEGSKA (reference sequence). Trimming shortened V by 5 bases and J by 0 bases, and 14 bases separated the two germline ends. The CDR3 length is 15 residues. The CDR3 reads CSAEGGRLSNQPQHF. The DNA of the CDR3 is TGCAGTGCTGAAGGGGGACGGCTTAGCAATCAGCCCCAGCATTTT.

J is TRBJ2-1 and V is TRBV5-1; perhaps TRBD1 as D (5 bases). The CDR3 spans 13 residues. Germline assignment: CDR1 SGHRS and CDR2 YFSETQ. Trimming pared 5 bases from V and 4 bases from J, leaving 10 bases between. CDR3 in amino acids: CASRDREYNEQFF. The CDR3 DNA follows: TGCGCCAGCAGAGACAGAGAGTACAATGAGCAGTTCTTC.

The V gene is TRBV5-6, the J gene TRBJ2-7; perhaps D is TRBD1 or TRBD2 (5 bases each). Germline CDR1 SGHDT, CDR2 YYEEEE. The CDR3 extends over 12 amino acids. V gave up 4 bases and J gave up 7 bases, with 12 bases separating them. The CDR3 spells CASSPLGAEQYF. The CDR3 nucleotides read TGTGCCAGCAGCCCACTAGGGGCTGAGCAGTACTTC.

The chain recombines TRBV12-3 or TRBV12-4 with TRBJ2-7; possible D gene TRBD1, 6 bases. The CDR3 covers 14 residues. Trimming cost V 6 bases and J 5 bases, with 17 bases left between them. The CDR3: CASSPGTMSHEQYF. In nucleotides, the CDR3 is TGTGCCAGCAGCCCCGGGACAATGTCCCACGAGCAGTACTTC.